A selection of T cell receptor beta chains follows, all from one sample in a study of OX40 agonist ivuxolimab in advanced cancers. Assay used: immunoSEQ multiplex PCR; TCRdb lists only in-frame clones, some missing. The data contain about 18,000 clones, approximately 84% of them singletons. Sequenced here: CD4+ or CD8+ T cells sorted from blood, sampled in a trial of the OX40 agonist ivuxolimab. The receptors come from an adult with an advanced solid tumor such as melanoma, head and neck, liver or kidney cancer. The CDR3 runs from the conserved cysteine through the conserved F or W. Each record gives: V gene, clone size, CDR3 protein. Size is omitted from some rows. Given values are once, few, many or a class for expanded clones.

TRBV5-1	.	CASSLAGADGYTF
TRBV13	.	CASRGGQAGELFF
TRBV7-6	.	CASSFGQSNTGELFF
TRBV6-5	.	CASSYQGDVDTYGYTF
TRBV4-3	.	CASSQTKGRDSSYEQYF
TRBV4-3	.	CASSLMASTGTGSYEQYF
TRBV9	.	CASSGGGPEAFF
TRBV19	.	CASSIGQGYEQYF
TRBV19	.	CASSMGWGLNTEAFF
TRBV5-5	.	CASSPQGPAGNTIYF
TRBV4-3	.	CASSQDGAPGTGELFF
TRBV4-2	.	CASSPFWGYEQYF
TRBV4-1	.	CASSQDQDRYEQYF
TRBV5-1	.	CASSFLAGAQYF
TRBV4-3	.	CASSQGSGFEQYF
TRBV7-9	.	CASSLADSEVGYEQYF
TRBV27	.	CASSLSRQGYEQYF
TRBV6-1	few	CASSEGGTPEPQHF
TRBV7-3	.	CASSPRTAYEQYF
TRBV10-3	.	CAIKEGSLSTDTQYF
TRBV28	.	CASNPDYDRNSPLHF
TRBV6-4	.	CASSLAGGADTQYF
TRBV19	.	CASTMGGGRYGGELFF
TRBV9	.	CASSEGHRATNTGELFF
TRBV5-4	once	CASSQDLAGGTDTQYF
TRBV7-9	.	CASSLDGSHYGYTF
TRBV6-1	.	CASSESGAVAGEQYF
TRBV29-1	.	CSVRGQGSYGYTF
TRBV5-5	.	CASSLTSGGRTGELFF
TRBV11-2	.	CASSEILAGTTHYNEQFF
TRBV7-9	.	CASSLPGTANQPQHF
TRBV7-6	.	CASSLLQGDTEAFF
TRBV6-1	.	CASSPSSSYEQYF
TRBV4-1	.	CASSHPPRHGYTF
TRBV28	.	CASSLVGGIRGTGELFF
TRBV7-9	.	CASSLGRQGANYGYTF
TRBV4-2	.	CASSPGLGTSGGAPTGELFF
TRBV10-1	.	CASSEEGGWYNEQFF
TRBV7-9	.	CASSFSGPATDTQYF
TRBV19	.	CASGWGSNQPQHF
TRBV18	.	CASSPPRYSEQYF
TRBV11-2	.	CASSPAGGNQPQHF
TRBV30	.	CAWSAIREKGYGYTF
TRBV9	once	CASSPGSSRGKQYF
TRBV6-4	.	CASSAGTGAGDTQYF
TRBV19	.	CASSIKGGGPYEQYF
TRBV5-6	.	CASSPPPGMLNTEAFF
TRBV6-6	.	CASGITAYEQYF
TRBV6-1	.	CASTEGAGDYGYTF